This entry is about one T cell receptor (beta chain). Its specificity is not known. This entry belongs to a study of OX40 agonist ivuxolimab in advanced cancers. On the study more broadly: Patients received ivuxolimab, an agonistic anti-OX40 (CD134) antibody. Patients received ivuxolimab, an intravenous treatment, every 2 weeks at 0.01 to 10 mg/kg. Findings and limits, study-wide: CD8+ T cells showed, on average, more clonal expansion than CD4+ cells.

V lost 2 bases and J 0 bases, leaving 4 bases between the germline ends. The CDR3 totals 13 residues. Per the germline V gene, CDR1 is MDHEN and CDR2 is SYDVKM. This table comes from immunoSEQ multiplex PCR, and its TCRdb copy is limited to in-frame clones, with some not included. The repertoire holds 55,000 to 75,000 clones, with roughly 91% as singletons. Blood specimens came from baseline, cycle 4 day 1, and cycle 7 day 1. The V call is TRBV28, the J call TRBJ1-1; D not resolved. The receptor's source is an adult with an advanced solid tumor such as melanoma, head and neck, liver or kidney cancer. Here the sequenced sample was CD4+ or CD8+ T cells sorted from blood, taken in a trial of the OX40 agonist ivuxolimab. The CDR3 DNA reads TGTGCCAGCAGTTTAAGGATGAACACTGAAGCTTTCTTT. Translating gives CASSLRMNTEAFF.